The entry below describes one TCR beta chain. Antigen specificity is unknown. CDR1 and CDR2 (germline): SGHRS, YFSETQ. The V segment lost 2 bases and the J segment 8 bases; nucleotides outside the gene matches: 7. CDR3 length: 14 amino acids. Molecular barcoding with unique molecular identifiers was used for the TCRbeta library. From the PCR reads, TCRdb called clonotypes with MiXCR, one entry per CDR3 protein. Among about 900,000 distinct CDR3 sequences listed, roughly 31% were seen once. The data belong to a study of T-cell reconstitution after alpha-beta-depleted transplantation in children. General study results and limits: Once a year had passed after transplant, T-cell counts and diversity came mostly from newly produced T cells. Several hundred rapidly expanded clones from non-depleted graft cells reportedly supplied alpha-beta T cells about two months post-transplant.

Sequenced material: PBMCs, mostly from graft donor cells, taken 360 days after TCRalphabeta/CD19-depleted stem cell transplant. This clonotype originated in a boy younger than two who had a stem cell transplant for SCID, so the T cells may come from the graft donor. The chain employs TRBV5-1 and TRBJ2-1; 7 positions match TRBD1. The CDR3 DNA follows: TGCGCCAGCAGCTTCTTTGGGGACAGAGATGAGCAGTTCTTC. As protein: CASSFFGDRDEQFF.